This T cell receptor beta chain appears in the sequencing data of a study of T cell repertoires in cytomegalovirus infection. In the study overall: CMV epitopes in the study were HLA-C-restricted (recently identified) and HLA-B-restricted (well studied). Matching HLA type, along with CMV infection, was indicated by public TCR beta signatures. General study points: In two of eight donors, the top clonotype was HLA-C-restricted CMV-specific.

TCRdb ran MiXCR on the reads and lists one entry per CDR3 protein. The sample has roughly 920,000 distinct CDR3 sequences, roughly 30% seen once. This clonotype appeared a few times. Antigen: not known. The length of the CDR3 is 20 residues. Trimming took 0 bases from V and 0 from J; bases not matched to a gene: 8. The V gene's germline CDR1 is MGHRA and CDR2 YSYEKL. The V and J genes are TRBV4-1 and TRBJ2-3; 14 bases map to TRBD2. Sample: cultured CD8+ T cells from PBMCs, taken from culture after CMV antigen stimulation. This sequence originates from a human donor in good health (CMV status not recorded). Some clones in this sample may be carry-over from other donors' samples. Here the CDR3 reads CASSQDGSGLAGGSTDTQYF. The DNA of the CDR3 is TGCGCCAGCAGCCAAGATGGGTCCGGACTAGCGGGGGGTAGCACAGATACGCAGTATTTT.